Below, one T cell receptor (beta chain) is given with its context. The specificity of this receptor is unknown. This entry comes from a study of monozygotic twins with inflammatory bowel disease (dated by TCRdb to about 2019). Turning to the overall study: The complete study included about 28 monozygotic twin pairs: 19 IBD-discordant Danish pairs and nine German pairs, of which four were IBD-concordant and five were IBD-discordant. The search for disease-associated traits relied mainly on comparing IBD patients with their genetically identical healthy co-twins within discordant pairs. Each individual had, on average, about 151 000 unique TCRalpha sequences and 181 000 unique TCRbeta sequences available for analysis. Results and caveats for the whole study, not just this receptor: The analysis was unable to tell different T cell subtypes apart. TCRbeta repertoire diversity, by inverse Simpson index, was decreased in IBD patients compared with their healthy co-twins. Background noise and inter-individual variability may have been introduced into the repertoires by the differing immunosuppressive treatments among patients. Concordant and discordant twins showed no difference in repertoire similarity, possibly because of limited statistical power. The results gave no support for a single strong signal or clonotype linked to IBD. Compared with healthy twins, IBD patients had fewer clonotypes in common with other individuals, a difference most pronounced in patients showing signs of disease activity.

Library preparation was by 5' RACE. The input for every TCR library was approximately 3,500 ng of total RNA. For each sample, cDNA synthesis was carried out in eight separate reactions using SMARTScribe reverse transcriptase. Unique molecular identifiers containing a 6-nucleotide sample barcode were introduced through template switching during cDNA synthesis. Two nested PCRs of about 16 and 10 cycles amplified the TCRalpha and TCRbeta cDNA, and bead purification followed each PCR. Before amplification, the cDNA was both treated with uracil DNA-glycosylase and purified with the QIAquick PCR purification kit. The second PCR was the step at which Illumina TruSeq-compatible adapters and sample-specific barcodes were added. TapeStation and Qubit were used to check library quality and concentration, and roughly 4.9 ng of each library was pooled. The pooled libraries were sequenced with 2 x 100 bp reads and custom sequencing primers on an Illumina HiSeq2500 single-index Rapid Run. The authors processed their data as follows. MiGEC version 1.2.6 was used for UMI-based consensus assembly to correct PCR and sequencing errors. V(D)J alignment, clonotype assembly and CDR3 extraction were performed with MiXCR version 2.1.1. To normalise gene usage, clonotype sharing and MAIT/NKT TCR abundance, the top 1000, 10 000 and 20 000 clonotypes in each sample were analysed. After downsampling to 27 000 UMIs, diversity was calculated as the inverse Simpson index using the vegan R package. Paired Mann-Whitney U tests were applied to discordant twin pairs, with Benjamini-Hochberg correction for multiple testing. After the reads were reprocessed by TCRdb, one entry was made per CDR3 protein sequence, with no DNA. TCRdb's processing, not the authors' own work, is the source of the V and J calls. The table for this sample records approximately 210,000 distinct CDR3 sequences. The top ten clones comprise under 8.5% of the sample.

The CDR3 covers 15 residues, taking in both the cysteine and the phenylalanine. The protein alone is recorded here. Per the germline V gene (reference sequence), MNHEY is the CDR1 and SMNVEV is the CDR2. From each donor, a 2.5 ml peripheral blood sample was drawn into PAXgene tubes and stored at -80 degrees C. Without T cell sorting, total RNA was isolated from whole blood using the PAXgene blood miRNA kit on an automated QIAcube. Peripheral blood from monozygotic twin pairs concordant or discordant for inflammatory bowel disease was subjected to deep TCRalpha and TCRbeta repertoire profiling with unique molecular barcoding. Smoking habits were recorded for all twin pairs, with individuals classified as current, former or never smokers.

The receptor comes from a human donor with ulcerative colitis or Crohn's disease, or a healthy co-twin of an affected twin (not recorded which). The chain employs TRBV27 and TRBJ2-3; lacking DNA, the TRBD1 call made by TCRdb goes unchecked. The specimen sequenced was blood. The CDR3 reads as follows: CASSFLGERAATQYF.